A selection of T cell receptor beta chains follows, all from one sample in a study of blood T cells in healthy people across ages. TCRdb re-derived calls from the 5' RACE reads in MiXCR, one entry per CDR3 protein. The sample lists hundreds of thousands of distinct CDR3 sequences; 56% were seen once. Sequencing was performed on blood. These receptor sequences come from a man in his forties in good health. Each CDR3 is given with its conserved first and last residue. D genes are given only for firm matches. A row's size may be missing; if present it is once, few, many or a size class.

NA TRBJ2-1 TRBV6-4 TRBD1 TGTGCCAGCGCCAAACAGGGGGACTACAATGAGCAGTTCTTC CASAKQGDYNEQFF
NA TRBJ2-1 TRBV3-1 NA TGTGCCAGCAGCCAATACGGGGGGCGACTCTACAATGAGCAGTTCTTC CASSQYGGRLYNEQFF
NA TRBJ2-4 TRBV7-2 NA TGTGCCAGCAGCTTAGGATACATTCAGTACTTC CASSLGYIQYF
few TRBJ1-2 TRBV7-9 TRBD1 TGTGCCAGCAGCACAAGTAGGCGGGACAGAAAACATAACTATGGCTACACCTTC CASSTSRRDRKHNYGYTF
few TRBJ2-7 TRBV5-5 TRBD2 TGTGCCAGCAGCTCGGCGCTCAGGACTAGAACTACATACGAGCAGTACTTC CASSSALRTRTTYEQYF
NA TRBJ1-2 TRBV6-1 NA TGTGCCAGCAGTGACCGTGCCGAGGGAGGCTACACCTTC CASSDRAEGGYTF
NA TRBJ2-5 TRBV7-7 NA TGTGCCAGCAGCTCCGACTGGGAACGATGGGGAGAGACCCAGTACTTC CASSSDWERWGETQYF
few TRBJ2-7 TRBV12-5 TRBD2 TGTGCTAGTGCTCCAGAGGAGACTAGCCGAGGGAGTGAGTACGAGCAGTACTTC CASAPEETSRGSEYEQYF
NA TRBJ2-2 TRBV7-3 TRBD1 TGTGCCAGCAGCTTCGGGACAGGGGTAACCGGGGAGCTGTTTTTT CASSFGTGVTGELFF
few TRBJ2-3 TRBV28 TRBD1 TGCGCCAGCAGCCCGCCGGGACAGGGGACAGATACGCAGTATTTT CASSPPGQGTDTQYF
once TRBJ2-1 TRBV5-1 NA TGCGCCAGCAGCTCTACCTGGAACACTTATAGCTCCTACAATGAGCAGTTCTTC CASSSTWNTYSSYNEQFF
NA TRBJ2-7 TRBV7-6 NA TGTGCCAGCAGCCAGCGGACGGGGACCTGCGAGCAGTACTTC CASSQRTGTCEQYF
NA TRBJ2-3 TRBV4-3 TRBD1 TGCGCCAGCAGCCAAGACCAGGGGGCAGCTGATACGCAGTATTTT CASSQDQGAADTQYF
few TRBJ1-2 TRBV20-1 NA TGCAGTGCTCCGAGGGACGAGAACCCTAACTATGGCTACACCTTC CSAPRDENPNYGYTF
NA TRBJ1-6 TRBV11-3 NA TGTGCCAGCAGCTTAAGGCGCAATTCACCCCTCCACTTT CASSLRRNSPLHF
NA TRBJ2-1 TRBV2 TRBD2 TGTGCCACGAAATTAGCGGGGGGAACCAACAATGAGCAGTTCTTC CATKLAGGTNNEQFF
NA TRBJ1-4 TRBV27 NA TGTGCCACGTCCCGGACAAGCTTTAATGAAAAACTGTTTTTT CATSRTSFNEKLFF
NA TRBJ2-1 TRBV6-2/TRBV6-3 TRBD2 TGTGCCAGCAGGGGGTTAATAGCGGGAGGGCCGGATGAGCAGTTCTTC CASRGLIAGGPDEQFF
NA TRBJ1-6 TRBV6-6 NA TGTGCCAACTCGGCCGACAGGTCAAGACCCCTCCACTTT CANSADRSRPLHF
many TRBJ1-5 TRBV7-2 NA TGTGCCAGCAGCTTAGTATCGCTTGAGGGTCAGCCCCAGCATTTT CASSLVSLEGQPQHF
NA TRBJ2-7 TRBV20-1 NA TGCAGTGTTAATGCTCCGCAGGGCACCTACGAGCAGTACTTC CSVNAPQGTYEQYF
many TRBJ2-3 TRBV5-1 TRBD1 TGCGCCAGCAGTCGTGCAGGGGGTTCCACAGATACGCAGTATTTT CASSRAGGSTDTQYF
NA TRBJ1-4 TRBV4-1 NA TGCGCCGGCAGCGCCAGGGAGGGCGAAAAACTGTTTTTT CAGSAREGEKLFF
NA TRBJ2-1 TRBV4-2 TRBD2 TGTGCCAGCAGCCAAACACTGGGACTAGGCGGACCCAATGAGCAGTTCTTC CASSQTLGLGGPNEQFF
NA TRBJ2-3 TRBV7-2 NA TGTGCCGGCAGCTTACATCGAGATACGCAGTATTTT CAGSLHRDTQYF
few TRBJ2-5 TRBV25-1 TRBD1 TGTGCCAGCAGTGAAGGACAGGGGGGAGAGACCCAGTACTTC CASSEGQGGETQYF
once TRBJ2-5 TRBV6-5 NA TGTGCCAGCAGTGCGACACAGGGCGCCTACAATGAGCAGTACTTC CASSATQGAYNEQYF
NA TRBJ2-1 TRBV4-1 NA TGCGCCAGCAGCCAACCTTTCGATGAGCAGTTCTTC CASSQPFDEQFF
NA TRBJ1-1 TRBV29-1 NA TGCAGCGTCCTGCCATCGACAGCGAACACTGAAGCTTTCTTT CSVLPSTANTEAFF
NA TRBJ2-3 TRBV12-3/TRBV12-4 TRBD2 TGTGCCAGCAGGAGGGGACTATCGGGAGGTACGCAGTATTTT CASRRGLSGGTQYF
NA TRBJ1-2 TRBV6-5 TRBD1 TGTGCCAGCAGTGTCCGGACAGGGGACTATGGCTACACCTTC CASSVRTGDYGYTF
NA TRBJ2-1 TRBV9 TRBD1 TGTGCCAGCAGCGGGAAGCTCAGGGGGCGTCCCAACTCCTACAATGAGCAGTTCTTC CASSGKLRGRPNSYNEQFF
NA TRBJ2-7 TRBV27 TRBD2 TGTGCCAGCAGTTCGATCCAGGTCTTAGCGGGGCCTATCGAGCAGTACTTC CASSSIQVLAGPIEQYF